This T cell receptor (beta chain) was captured in a study of beta chain features in type 1 diabetes (dated by TCRdb to the late 2010s). Background for the entire study: Mean age, gender distribution, total cell number and subset yield were not different between patients and healthy donors. In the study, TCRB repertoires of sorted circulating CD4+ T cell subsets from recently diagnosed type 1 diabetes patients were compared with those of matched healthy donors. A total of some 110 million sorted cells were examined across all samples, and a strong correlation was observed between cell number per subset and RNA yield. Regulatory and stem cell-like memory subsets were obtained from only 8 patients and roughly eight healthy donors, while naive and central memory subsets were obtained from all 30 or so donors.

Study-wide findings and limitations: Shorter templates might have been favored by PCR, but patient and control samples were amplified and corrected together, so both groups would have been affected equally by any skew. Naive, central memory and regulatory TCRB repertoires appeared more similar among patients than among healthy donors. At VDJ recombination sites, patients with type 1 diabetes made fewer insertions and deleted more nucleotides, a pattern implying thymic rearrangement abnormalities. Type 1 diabetes patients showed a moderate but significant shortening of TCRB CDR3 length in all four CD4+ subsets. Because the HLA sub-analyses included only small numbers of individuals, any influence of HLA type on TCRB rearrangement was left unresolved. Because cDNA was sequenced instead of genomic DNA, activated cells with high expression could be over-represented, although the groups did not differ in activation or CD3 levels.

From cysteine to phenylalanine, the CDR3 is 18 amino acids long. This entry keeps only the CDR3 DNA: 54 bases, framed from base 1. The junction shows trimming of 3 bases on V and 6 bases on J, plus 24 bases between the germline ends. For CDR1 and CDR2, the germline V gene lists LGHNA and YSLEER. Each donor gave one peripheral blood draw, roughly 120 mL on average, collected into heparinised tubes. Using a panel that included CD45RO, CCR7, CD25, CD127, CD95 and CD27, naive, central memory, regulatory and stem cell-like memory CD4+ T cells were sorted on a BD FACSAria II. Every sorted population had a purity above 98%. Right away, PBMCs were isolated by Lymphoprep density gradient centrifugation and were stained directly, with no culture step. To minimize batch effects, samples were stained and sorted in pairs, one healthy donor with one patient per experiment. The entire amount of isolated RNA was reverse transcribed using the High Capacity cDNA Reverse Transcription Kit, so the sequenced TCRB transcripts were expressed ones. Deep immunoSEQ sequencing was applied to naive, central memory and regulatory T cell samples, giving an average of roughly 3.6 million total reads per sample. Sorted cells were lysed in RLT buffer, and RNA was extracted using DNase-treated RNeasy Micro or Mini kits according to cell number. To prevent cross-contamination, each cell subset was processed individually, whereas patient and healthy donor samples were processed jointly. Using the immunoSEQ multiplex PCR, TCRB sequences were amplified from cDNA into 87-bp fragments spanning the CDR3 region. Amplicons were sequenced on the Illumina HiSeq platform. The study's processing was this. Synthetic template baselines were used to correct PCR bias computationally, reads within Hamming distance 2 were collapsed, and singletons that could not be merged were discarded. Reads were aligned against IMGT so that V, D and J genes, CDR3 length and insertions or deletions at six rearrangement sites could be assigned. Clonotype counts were normalized to sorted cell number within each subset before computing true diversity and Gini coefficients with the tcR R package. The overlap coefficient, calculated on TCRB nucleotide sequences, was used to quantify repertoire sharing. This is the immuneACCESS table as TCRdb keeps it, with only in-frame sequences that have V and J called. A part of the clones is gone; compared with another copy, unresolved V genes explain less than half, and the rest is unexplained. From that table come the V and J calls and clone size; the DNA was used to work out D and trimming. This sample has 40,000 to 45,000 clones in its table, and approximately 72% of those were observed once. The ten biggest clones cover less than 2.5% of the sample.

Concerning this clone itself: The specificity of this receptor is unknown. No quality values exist for individual bases; no much larger clone is one base distant.

The receptor comes from a woman aged 18-29 years with type 1 diabetes. The V gene is TRBV4-3 and the J gene is TRBJ2-1, with a tentative D gene TRBD1 over 6 matching bases. Sequenced sample: Tregs from blood. The cell subset or site label for this specimen denotes: regulatory CD4+ T cells. The CDR3 protein: CASSQSPGSIGTPNEQFF. The nucleotides are TGCGCCAGCAGCCAGAGCCCAGGGTCTATCGGGACACCCAATGAGCAGTTCTTC.